A single sample gave rise to the 32 T cell receptor beta chains below, sequenced in a study of a mutant IDH1 vaccine in newly diagnosed glioma. TCRdb keeps only in-frame clones here, not all; method: immunoSEQ multiplex PCR. This table holds tens of thousands of clones, roughly 85% found once. The time point here: week 23, last vaccination. Mutant IDH1 20-mer peptide, at 300 ug, made up each vaccine dose, with topical imiquimod. Their antigen targets remain unknown. The sample in question was PBMCs, obtained from a glioma patient whose treatment included an IDH1 peptide vaccine. These TCRs come from a man aged 25 to 45 with glioma. Some clones in this sample may be carry-over from other donors' samples.

CDR3 in amino acids: CASSQDIQGFTGTQYF. DNA for the CDR3: TGCGCCAGCAGCCAAGATATACAGGGTTTCACTGGTACGCAGTATTTT. The chain carries TRBV4-1 and TRBJ2-3; maybe TRBD1 (6 bases). CDR1 MGHRA and CDR2 YSYEKL come from the germline V gene. The ends were cut back, 0 bases at V and 8 bases at J, with 18 bases in the middle. This CDR3 is built from 16 residues.

In this sample, this clone turned up once. The chain recombines TRBV10-3 with TRBJ2-7; D may be TRBD2 (6 bases). V was pared by 10 bases and J by 2 bases, with 18 bases between. The CDR3 runs to 14 residues. Germline V lookup: CDR1 ENHRY, CDR2 SYGVKD. The CDR3 spells CATGVPGLTYEQYF. The CDR3 coding sequence is TGTGCCACGGGGGTCCCGGGGCTCACCTACGAGCAGTACTTC.

V usage is TRBV27 and J usage is TRBJ2-1, with D tentatively TRBD2 (6 bases). This CDR3 comprises 19 residues. Per the germline V gene, CDR1 is MNHEY and CDR2 is SMNVEV (reference sequence). Deletions cut 3 bases from V and 4 bases from J, with 25 bases between. CDR3 sequence (DNA): TGTGCCAGCAGTTTGACCGGGACCCAGTCCCTTGGGACTTACAATGAGCAGTTCTTC. The encoded protein is CASSLTGTQSLGTYNEQFF.

This rearrangement joins TRBV7-2 to TRBJ2-2, with D hard to call. Germline V gene sequence: CDR1 SGHTA, CDR2 FQGNSA. The CDR3 runs to 12 residues. V was cut by 5 bases and J by 6 bases, with 7 bases left in between. The CDR3: CASSPEAGELFF. The CDR3 nucleotides read TGTGCCAGCAGCCCGGAAGCCGGGGAGCTGTTTTTT.

The genes are TRBV27 and TRBJ2-1; no reliable D call. From germline, CDR1 is MNHEY and CDR2 SMNVEV (reference sequence). V was shortened by 4 bases and J by 0 bases, with 16 bases between the two germline ends. This CDR3 comprises 17 residues. CDR3 sequence: CASSSPFETGSYNEQFF. The CDR3, as DNA: TGTGCCAGCAGTTCCCCCTTCGAGACGGGCTCCTACAATGAGCAGTTCTTC.

The rearrangement joins TRBV7-2 to TRBJ2-2, with D perhaps TRBD1 or TRBD2 (7 bases each). The CDR3 runs 15 residues. With 6 bases removed from V and 6 bases from J, the gap between germline ends came to 17 bases. Germline CDR1 and CDR2: SGHTA and FQGNSA. The CDR3 reads CASSPRGRVAGELFF. DNA of the CDR3: TGTGCCAGCAGTCCCAGGGGGAGGGTGGCCGGGGAGCTGTTTTTT.

This chain uses TRBV7-2 with TRBJ2-1; D is possibly TRBD2 (5 bases). The germline gives CDR1 SGHTA, CDR2 FQGNSA. The CDR3 is 12 residues long. DNA of the CDR3: TGTGCGGGTGGGAGAGGGTACAATGAGCAGTTCTTC. This sequence encodes CAGGRGYNEQFF.

J is TRBJ2-3 and V is TRBV5-1; a weak D match, TRBD2 (5 bases). Trimming left V 5 bases short and J 2 bases short, with 9 bases between. CDR1 is SGHRS, CDR2 YFSETQ, per germline. The CDR3 runs 13 residues. CDR3 region: CASRTNPTDTQYF. Here the CDR3 DNA reads TGCGCCAGCAGGACTAACCCCACAGATACGCAGTATTTT.

The genes are TRBV27 and TRBJ2-1, with a weak D call TRBD1 (6 bases). The length of the CDR3 is 13 residues. Per germline, CDR1 MNHEY and CDR2 SMNVEV (reference sequence). Trimming left V 6 bases short and J 3 bases short, with 9 bases between. The CDR3 here is CASRQGYYNEQFF. CDR3 DNA: TGTGCCAGCAGACAGGGCTACTACAATGAGCAGTTCTTC.

The chain recombines TRBV7-7 with TRBJ1-4; 7 bases fit TRBD1. CDR1 and CDR2 from the germline V gene are SSHAT and FNYEAQ (reference sequence). This CDR3 region has 15 residues. V was pared by 5 bases and J by 4 bases, with 7 bases of the junction left unmatched. The DNA of the CDR3 is TGTGCCAGCAGCCCCACGACAGGGTTTAATGAAAAACTGTTTTTT. This translates into CASSPTTGFNEKLFF.

The chain uses TRBV30 and TRBJ1-5, with TRBD1 as a possible D gene (5 bases). Trimming shortened V by 2 bases and J by 4 bases, and 15 bases separated the two germline ends. There are 15 residues in the CDR3. Germline CDR1 and CDR2: GTSNPN and SVGIG (reference sequence). CDR3 amino acids: CAWSIRSGGNQPQHF. CDR3 nucleotide sequence: TGTGCCTGGAGTATCAGGTCGGGGGGAAATCAGCCCCAGCATTTT. Together with reference TRBV30 and TRBJ1-5, the CDR3 gives the full variable domain: SQTIHQWPATLVQPVGSPLSLECTVEGTSNPNLYWYRQAAGRGLQLLFYSVGIGQISSEVPQNLSASRPQDRQFILSSKKLLLSDSGFYLCAWSIRSGGNQPQHFGDGTRLSIL.

This clone came up a few times. The chain has TRBV9 and TRBJ2-1, with a possible D match to TRBD2 (6 bases). Trimming removed 0 bases from V and 3 bases from J, with 10 bases in between. This CDR3 has 15 amino acids. Germline values: CDR1 SGDLS, CDR2 YYNGEE. The CDR3 loop is CASSVGGGYYNEQFF. In nucleotides, the CDR3 is TGTGCCAGCAGCGTAGGGGGAGGATACTACAATGAGCAGTTCTTC.

This clone showed up just once. The rearrangement links TRBV4-1 to TRBJ1-2; D not certain. The CDR3 spans 15 residues. The germline CDR1 and CDR2 sequences are MGHRA and YSYEKL. Trimming cost V 4 bases and J 1 base, with 13 bases left between them. CDR3 residues: CASSRETTLNYGYTF. The CDR3 region has the DNA TGCGCCAGCAGCCGGGAGACAACCCTTAACTATGGCTACACCTTC.

This chain links TRBV9 with TRBJ2-1, with 16 bases identical to TRBD2. V lost 2 bases and J lost 7; bases outside the gene matches: 6. Germline values: CDR1 SGDLS, CDR2 YYNGEE. The CDR3 is 17 amino acids. CDR3 bases: TGTGCCAGCAGCGTGGCGGGACTAGCGGGAGGGTCTAATGAGCAGTTCTTC. It yields the protein CASSVAGLAGGSNEQFF.

For the CDR3, the DNA is TGTGCCAGCAGTTTTCCCGACAGGTTCTCCTACGAGCAGTACTTC. It codes for CASSFPDRFSYEQYF. V gene TRBV28 combines with J gene TRBJ2-7, with D perhaps matching TRBD1 (6 bases). Germline loops: CDR1 MDHEN, CDR2 SYDVKM. V was cut by 3 bases and J by 0 bases, with 12 bases left in between. The CDR3 totals 15 residues.

The CDR3 DNA is TGTGCCAGCAGCTTAGCGGATTGGCAGTTCTTC. Translated, it gives CASSLADWQFF. The rearrangement joins TRBV7-9 to TRBJ2-1; no definite D call. This CDR3 has 11 residues. Per germline, CDR1 SEHNR and CDR2 FQNEAQ (reference sequence). V lost 0 bases and J 12 bases, leaving 6 bases between the germline ends.

This clone was seen a single time. CDR3 sequence reads: CASSSGLAGNTDTQYF. DNA of the CDR3: TGCGCCAGCAGCTCCGGACTAGCGGGGAACACAGATACGCAGTATTTT. The V and J genes are TRBV5-1 and TRBJ2-3, with TRBD2 identical over 12 bases. Losses at the gene ends were 3 bases for V and 2 bases for J; bases not matched to a gene: 4. There are 16 residues in the CDR3. CDR1 and CDR2 (germline): SGHRS, YFSETQ.

CDR3 amino acids: CASSLRLLAGGNNEQFF. CDR3 bases: TGCGCCAGCAGCTTACGATTACTAGCGGGAGGTAACAATGAGCAGTTCTTC. The chain carries TRBV5-1 and TRBJ2-1; TRBD2 aligns across 12 bases. V was pared by 2 bases and J by 5 bases, with 8 bases of the junction left unmatched. The CDR3 covers 17 residues. CDR1 and CDR2 (germline): SGHRS, YFSETQ. The full variable domain, in which reference TRBV5-1 and TRBJ2-1 provide the parts outside the CDR3, is KAGVTQTPRYLIKTRGQQVTLSCSPISGHRSVSWYQQTPGQGLQFLFEYFSETQRNKGNFPGRFSGRQFSNSRSEMNVSTLELGDSALYLCASSLRLLAGGNNEQFFGPGTRLTVL.

The chain couples TRBV30 to TRBJ1-2; perhaps TRBD1 as D (6 bases). Per germline, CDR1 GTSNPN and CDR2 SVGIG (reference sequence). CDR3 length: 11 amino acids. V was trimmed by 1 base and J by 11 bases, leaving 11 bases between them. The CDR3 sequence: CAWSAGAGYTF. CDR3 sequence (DNA): TGTGCCTGGAGTGCGGGGGCAGGGTACACCTTC.

The V gene is TRBV15, the J gene TRBJ2-2, with D tentatively TRBD1 (6 bases). The germline gives CDR1 LNHNV, CDR2 YYDKDF (reference sequence). Deletions cut 9 bases from V and 2 bases from J, with 13 bases between. The CDR3 extends over 14 amino acids. In DNA form, the CDR3 reads TGTGCCACTTACAGGGATTTTAACACCGGGGAGCTGTTTTTT. Translated, it gives CATYRDFNTGELFF.

The rearrangement uses TRBV5-1 and TRBJ1-4; a possible D gene is TRBD1 (6 bases). V lost 4 bases and J lost 4, with 17 bases in between. Germline CDR1 reads SGHRS; CDR2 reads YFSETQ. The CDR3 extends over 16 amino acids. The CDR3 protein is CASSPDAGAYNEKLFF. CDR3 in DNA: TGCGCCAGCAGCCCCGACGCGGGGGCGTATAATGAAAAACTGTTTTTT.

The J gene is TRBJ2-5, the V gene TRBV20-1; D is unclear. This CDR3 is built from 10 residues. Germline V gene data show CDR1 as DFQATT and CDR2 as SNEGSKA (reference sequence). The ends were cut back, 7 bases at V and 2 bases at J, with 5 bases in the middle. CDR3 nucleotide sequence: TGCAGTGTTGGACAAGAGACCCAGTACTTC. It translates to CSVGQETQYF.

This chain links TRBV7-9 with TRBJ2-3; D might be TRBD1 (7 bases). V was shortened by 3 bases and J by 3 bases, with 16 bases between the two germline ends. Per the germline V gene, CDR1 is SEHNR and CDR2 is FQNEAQ (reference sequence). The CDR3 runs 16 residues. CDR3 residues: CASSFPGGRRTDTQYF. DNA of the CDR3: TGTGCCAGCAGCTTCCCAGGGGGGCGCAGGACAGATACGCAGTATTTT.

The chain couples TRBV7-9 to TRBJ1-3; D gene ambiguous. The germline V and J ends were trimmed by 2 bases and 1 base, with 3 bases remaining between them. CDR3 length: 13 residues. Looked up from germline, CDR1 is SEHNR and CDR2 is FQNEAQ (reference sequence). DNA for the CDR3: TGTGCCAGCAGCTTAACTTCTGGAAACACCATATATTTT. Amino acids: CASSLTSGNTIYF.

The chain recombines TRBV9 with TRBJ2-3, with 11 bases that match TRBD2. The CDR3 has 14 residues. V lost 4 bases to trimming and J lost 13 bases; unmatched junction nucleotides: 11. Germline V gene data show CDR1 as SGDLS and CDR2 as YYNGEE. CDR3: CASSPFSGGAPKYF. The CDR3 DNA is TGTGCCAGCAGCCCCTTTAGCGGGGGGGCGCCTAAGTATTTT.

This chain links TRBV30 with TRBJ2-2; 8 nucleotides agree with TRBD2. Germline V gene sequence: CDR1 GTSNPN, CDR2 SVGIG (reference sequence). The ends lost 0 bases at V and 4 bases at J; junction bases unmatched: 10. The CDR3 covers 17 residues. CDR3 region: CAWSVGFRAGGTGELFF. DNA of the CDR3: TGTGCCTGGAGTGTAGGATTTAGGGCGGGAGGCACCGGGGAGCTGTTTTTT. Based on the CDR3 plus reference TRBV30 and TRBJ2-2, the full variable domain is SQTIHQWPATLVQPVGSPLSLECTVEGTSNPNLYWYRQAAGRGLQLLFYSVGIGQISSEVPQNLSASRPQDRQFILSSKKLLLSDSGFYLCAWSVGFRAGGTGELFFGEGSRLTVL.

The V gene is TRBV5-1, the J gene TRBJ2-4; 11 bases are shared with TRBD2. Trimming cost V 2 bases and J 0 bases; bases outside gene matches: 10. The length of the CDR3 is 19 residues. Germline loops: CDR1 SGHRS, CDR2 YFSETQ. The CDR3 DNA reads as TGCGCCAGCAGCTTCCCTCTAGCGGGAGGCCTACTAGCCAAAAACATTCAGTACTTC. Its translation: CASSFPLAGGLLAKNIQYF.

The V gene is TRBV19, the J gene TRBJ2-7, with unresolved D. Trimming cost V 3 bases and J 2 bases, with 8 bases left between them. Per the germline V gene, CDR1 is LNHDA and CDR2 is SQIVND (reference sequence). CDR3 length equals 13 residues. The CDR3 loop is CASSIRGTYEQYF. CDR3 DNA sequence: TGTGCCAGTAGTATTCGAGGCACCTACGAGCAGTACTTC.

This chain links TRBV6-5 with TRBJ2-7; D might be TRBD1 (5 bases). The CDR3 length is 12 residues. Germline CDR1 MNHEY, CDR2 SVGAGI. Trimming took 7 bases from V and 6 from J, leaving 13 bases between them. CDR3 in DNA: TGTGCCAGCACTCAGGGTGGTGGCGAGCAGTACTTC. It codes for CASTQGGGEQYF.

This chain joins TRBV7-2 and TRBJ1-3; no firm D call. The CDR3 runs to 15 residues. V shed 0 bases and J shed 4 bases, with 10 bases lying between them. Per germline, CDR1 SGHTA and CDR2 FQGNSA. CDR3 bases: TGTGCCAGCAGCTTAGCGCGCACGGGCGGAAACACCATATATTTT. Translation: CASSLARTGGNTIYF.

The chain recombines TRBV19 with TRBJ1-5; D is ambiguous. Germline assignment: CDR1 LNHDA and CDR2 SQIVND (reference sequence). Trimming took off 1 base at V and 0 bases at J, with 13 bases between the two ends. The CDR3 is made up of 17 amino acids. CDR3 sequence: CASSIGWRAGSNQPQHF. Written as DNA, the CDR3 is TGTGCCAGTAGTATAGGTTGGCGGGCCGGTAGCAATCAGCCCCAGCATTTT.

This chain connects TRBV6-6 to TRBJ1-4; the match to TRBD1 covers 8 bases. Germline values: CDR1 MNHNY, CDR2 SVGAGI (reference sequence). This CDR3 spans 15 amino acids. Trimming cost V 5 bases and J 4 bases; bases outside gene matches: 6. CDR3 coding DNA: TGTGCCAGCAGTCTTCAGGGGGCACATAATGAAAAACTGTTTTTT. Protein: CASSLQGAHNEKLFF.